The next 30 T cell receptor beta chains were all read from a single sample in a study of shared clonotypes between healthy human individuals. Some clones are missing from TCRdb's copy, which holds only in-frame ones; the method was immunoSEQ multiplex PCR. The sample lists a few million clones, more than 90% occurring once. Material: naive CD4+ T cells sorted from blood. Subset reported: CD45RA+ positively selected. The receptor source for this set is a man between 18 and 29 years old in good health.

The chain employs TRBV18 and TRBJ1-4, with 7 nucleotides matching TRBD1. The CDR3 loop spans 15 amino acids. Germline assignment: CDR1 KGHSH and CDR2 LQKENI. With V trimmed by 1 base and J by 8 bases, 7 bases remained unmatched. DNA of the CDR3: TGTGCCAGCTCACCACGGCAGGGGGAGAGGGAAAAACTGTTTTTT. Protein: CASSPRQGEREKLFF. The variable domain in full, with the rest retrieved from reference TRBV18 and TRBJ1-4, is NAGVMQNPRHLVRRRGQEARLRCSPMKGHSHVYWYRQLPEEGLKFMVYLQKENIIDESGMPKERFSAEFPKEGPSILRIQQVVRGDSAAYFCASSPRQGEREKLFFGSGTQLSVL.

The J gene is TRBJ2-1, the V gene TRBV7-6; the match to TRBD2 covers 8 bases. The CDR3 has 15 amino acids. With 4 bases clipped from V and 5 bases from J, the junction kept 7 bases outside the gene matches. In germline, CDR1 is SGHVS, CDR2 FNYEAQ. The DNA of the CDR3 is TGTGCCAGCAGCTGGTTAGCGGGAAAGAACAATGAGCAGTTCTTC. Its translation is CASSWLAGKNNEQFF.

This chain links TRBV27 with TRBJ2-1; 12 bases map to TRBD2. Germline values: CDR1 MNHEY, CDR2 SMNVEV (reference sequence). Trimming cost V 8 bases and J 9 bases; bases outside gene matches: 8. CDR3 length equals 14 residues. Here the CDR3 reads CASVSWTSGIEQFF. CDR3 nucleotide sequence: TGTGCCAGCGTTTCCTGGACTAGCGGGATTGAGCAGTTCTTC.

This sequence joins TRBV28 and TRBJ1-2, with TRBD1 matching 9 bases. The germline V gene encodes CDR1 MDHEN and CDR2 SYDVKM. The CDR3 runs 16 residues. V gave up 3 bases and J gave up 2 bases; unmatched junction bases: 7. The CDR3 sequence: CASSFFGTGRNYGYTF. CDR3 DNA: TGTGCCAGCAGTTTCTTCGGGACAGGGCGGAACTATGGCTACACCTTC.

The chain couples TRBV7-6 to TRBJ2-1, with no clear D. The CDR3 is 14 amino acids. Germline V CDR1 and CDR2: SGHVS, FNYEAQ. The germline V and J ends were trimmed by 1 base and 2 bases, with 6 bases remaining between them. CDR3 sequence reads: CASSLGQAYNEQFF. CDR3 nucleotides: TGTGCCAGCAGCTTAGGGCAGGCCTACAATGAGCAGTTCTTC.

Turning to this clone: Other DNA sequences in the sample encode the same CDR3. CDR3 protein: CASSEGTYEQYF. CDR3 bases: TGTGCCAGCAGTGAAGGCACCTACGAGCAGTACTTC. This rearrangement joins TRBV2 to TRBJ2-7; no clear D gene. Germline V gene data show CDR1 as SNHLY and CDR2 as FYNNEI. The CDR3 length is 12 residues. The V and J ends lost 1 base and 2 bases respectively, with 3 bases between them.

CDR3 sequence: CASSQDSPGDTQYF. The CDR3 coding sequence is TGCGCCAGCAGCCAAGATAGTCCGGGGGATACGCAGTATTTT. This rearrangement joins TRBV4-1 to TRBJ2-3; D is possibly TRBD2 (5 bases). The CDR3 loop spans 14 amino acids. V lost 0 bases and J 6 bases, leaving 10 bases between the germline ends. Looked up from germline, CDR1 is MGHRA and CDR2 is YSYEKL.

The genes are TRBV7-8 and TRBJ2-1; 7 nucleotides match TRBD1. With V trimmed by 1 base and J by 4 bases, 16 bases remained unmatched. The CDR3 is 19 residues long. CDR1 is SGHVS and CDR2 is FQNEAQ in the germline V gene. This CDR3 is CASSLGTSFGTDLYNEQFF. Here the CDR3 DNA reads TGTGCCAGCAGCTTAGGGACTTCGTTCGGGACAGACCTTTACAATGAGCAGTTCTTC.

Concerning this clone: Other DNA sequences from this sample encode an identical CDR3 as well. This rearrangement joins TRBV7-9 to TRBJ1-1; TRBD1 agrees at 8 bases. V shed 5 bases and J 5 bases; nucleotides not matched to a gene: 7. CDR3 size: 14 residues. Per the germline V gene, CDR1 is SEHNR and CDR2 is FQNEAQ (reference sequence). The CDR3 protein is CASSAGQGETEAFF. CDR3 bases: TGTGCCAGCAGCGCAGGACAGGGAGAGACTGAAGCTTTCTTT. Filled out from reference TRBV7-9 and TRBJ1-1, the complete variable domain reads DTGVSQNPRHKITKRGQNVTFRCDPISEHNRLYWYRQTLGQGPEFLTYFQNEAQLEKSRLLSDRFSAERPKGSFSTLEIQRTEQGDSAMYLCASSAGQGETEAFFGQGTRLTVV.

The sample holds a few counts of this clone. This chain links TRBV29-1 with TRBJ1-2; no definite D call. V was trimmed by 4 bases and J by 5 bases, leaving 14 bases between them. CDR3 length equals 13 residues. Germline V CDR1 and CDR2: SQVTM, ANQGSEA. CDR3 sequence (DNA): TGCAGCGTTGGGGAGACCGCGCCGTATGGCTACACCTTC. Protein: CSVGETAPYGYTF.

This clone has just a few counts. V gene TRBV10-2 combines with J gene TRBJ1-5; 9 nucleotides agree with TRBD1. Per the germline V gene, CDR1 is WSHSY and CDR2 is SAAADI. CDR3 length equals 16 residues. V lost 6 bases, J lost 4 bases, and 10 bases stayed unmatched. As DNA, the CDR3 is TGCGCCAGCAGACCCCCGGGACAGGGCGGTAATCAGCCCCAGCATTTT. It is translated as CASRPPGQGGNQPQHF.

This clone was recorded once. This chain links TRBV13 with TRBJ1-1; TRBD1 might be the D (5 bases). The CDR3 is 17 residues long. Trimming removed 3 bases from V and 0 bases from J, with 17 bases in between. Germline CDR1 and CDR2: PRHDT and FYEKMQ (reference sequence). The CDR3 sequence is CASSFWGPEAMNTEAFF. CDR3 sequence (DNA): TGTGCCAGCAGCTTCTGGGGACCTGAAGCTATGAACACTGAAGCTTTCTTT.

V usage is TRBV7-2 and J usage is TRBJ1-6, with 11 bases lining up with TRBD1. Germline V gene lookup returns CDR1 SGHTA and CDR2 FQGNSA. The CDR3 extends over 16 amino acids. V trimming: 5 bases; J trimming: 9 bases; junction bases outside the gene matches: 9. The CDR3 sequence: CASSPRTGGKGSPLHF. The DNA of the CDR3 is TGTGCCAGCAGCCCTCGGACAGGGGGCAAGGGTTCACCCCTCCACTTT.

The rearrangement joins TRBV10-3 to TRBJ1-6; no firm D call. This CDR3 is built from 15 residues. V dropped 4 bases and J dropped 7 bases, with 14 bases sitting between them. Per germline, CDR1 ENHRY and CDR2 SYGVKD. DNA of the CDR3: TGTGCCATCAGTGCCCGGTCCGGAGAGAATTCACCCCTCCACTTT. Amino acid sequence: CAISARSGENSPLHF.

This chain links TRBV28 with TRBJ2-2, with 7 bases aligning to TRBD2. Per germline, CDR1 MDHEN and CDR2 SYDVKM. The CDR3 is made up of 14 amino acids. The ends lost 5 bases at V and 7 bases at J; junction bases unmatched: 7. The DNA of the CDR3 is TGTGCCAGCAGTAAACTAGCGATGTACGGGGAGCTGTTTTTT. It is translated as CASSKLAMYGELFF.

This clone was recorded only once. The V call is TRBV5-1, the J call TRBJ2-1; D is possibly TRBD2 (6 bases). Germline values: CDR1 SGHRS, CDR2 YFSETQ. The CDR3 is made up of 17 amino acids. V shed 4 bases and J shed 2 bases, with 19 bases lying between them. The CDR3 reads CASSQGRSSVAYNEQFF. The DNA for the CDR3 is TGCGCCAGCAGCCAAGGCCGGTCTAGCGTTGCCTACAATGAGCAGTTCTTC. The full variable domain, its missing parts supplied by reference TRBV5-1 and TRBJ2-1, is KAGVTQTPRYLIKTRGQQVTLSCSPISGHRSVSWYQQTPGQGLQFLFEYFSETQRNKGNFPGRFSGRQFSNSRSEMNVSTLELGDSALYLCASSQGRSSVAYNEQFFGPGTRLTVL.

Regarding this clone: Other DNA sequences in the same sample also yield this CDR3. The CDR3 loop reads CASSLGQGISPLHF. The CDR3 coding sequence is TGTGCCAGCAGCTTGGGACAGGGCATTTCACCCCTCCACTTT. The chain couples TRBV11-2 to TRBJ1-6; TRBD1 agrees at 9 bases. CDR3 size: 14 residues. CDR1 and CDR2 (germline): SGHAT, FQNNGV. V lost 3 bases and J lost 9; bases outside the gene matches: 3.

CDR3 protein: CAISRTGNEPQHF. Written as DNA, the CDR3 is TGTGCCATCAGCCGGACAGGGAATGAGCCCCAGCATTTT. The chain recombines TRBV10-3 with TRBJ1-5; 8 bases are a match to TRBD1. Losses at the gene ends were 6 bases for V and 8 bases for J; bases not matched to a gene: 6. The CDR3 covers 13 residues. Germline CDR1 reads ENHRY; CDR2 reads SYGVKD.

This clone has only one observation. This chain uses TRBV18 with TRBJ2-7; D not resolved. Per germline, CDR1 KGHSH and CDR2 LQKENI. V lost 6 bases, J lost 0 bases, and 18 bases lay in between. This CDR3 has 16 residues. The chain's CDR3 is CASSLYGGMSSYEQYF. CDR3 bases: TGTGCCAGCTCGCTGTATGGCGGAATGAGCTCCTACGAGCAGTACTTC.

J is TRBJ1-2 and V is TRBV15; possibly TRBD1 for D (6 bases). CDR3 length: 17 residues. With 2 bases removed from V and 5 bases from J, the gap between germline ends came to 21 bases. Germline V gene lookup returns CDR1 LNHNV and CDR2 YYDKDF (reference sequence). The CDR3 spells CATSRRSSGHQIYGYTF. CDR3 in DNA: TGTGCCACCAGCAGACGATCGTCGGGACATCAAATTTATGGCTACACCTTC.

This chain uses TRBV9 with TRBJ2-7, with 8 bases aligning to TRBD2. Germline trimming cut 0 bases from V and 6 bases from J; bases unmatched to any gene: 11. Germline values: CDR1 SGDLS, CDR2 YYNGEE. CDR3 length: 16 residues. The DNA for the CDR3 is TGTGCCAGCAGCGTAGTAGGTAGCGGGGCCCGCACCGAGCAGTACTTC. It specifies CASSVVGSGARTEQYF.

This clone was detected only a few times. The chain couples TRBV18 to TRBJ2-7; D is possibly TRBD2 (5 bases). This CDR3 region has 13 residues. V was pared by 6 bases and J by 1 base, with 10 bases between. CDR1 is KGHSH and CDR2 is LQKENI in the germline V gene. As DNA, the CDR3 is TGTGCCAGCTCTCTTAGCGAGTCCTACGAGCAGTACTTC. Translating gives CASSLSESYEQYF. The full variable domain, rest sourced from reference TRBV18 and TRBJ2-7, is NAGVMQNPRHLVRRRGQEARLRCSPMKGHSHVYWYRQLPEEGLKFMVYLQKENIIDESGMPKERFSAEFPKEGPSILRIQQVVRGDSAAYFCASSLSESYEQYFGPGTRLTVT.

V is TRBV4-1 and J is TRBJ1-4, with D possibly TRBD1 on 6 matching bases. The CDR3 is 14 residues long. Germline-derived CDR1 and CDR2 are MGHRA and YSYEKL. Trimming stripped 0 bases from V and 7 bases from J, with 9 bases between. CDR3 in amino acids: CASSQEQGSEKLFF. Written as DNA, the CDR3 is TGCGCCAGCAGCCAAGAACAGGGAAGTGAAAAACTGTTTTTT.

The rearrangement joins TRBV5-1 to TRBJ1-5, with 7 bases fitting TRBD1. V gave up 2 bases and J gave up 9 bases; unmatched junction bases: 14. Germline lookup yields CDR1 SGHRS and CDR2 YFSETQ. CDR3 length: 16 amino acids. The CDR3 nucleotides are TGCGCCAGCAGCTTAGGGGGCCTGGCGACGAAGACGCCCCAGCATTTT. Protein product: CASSLGGLATKTPQHF.

The chain joins TRBV7-2 to TRBJ2-1; TRBD2 agrees at 10 bases. In germline, CDR1 is SGHTA, CDR2 FQGNSA. V lost 4 bases to trimming and J lost 9 bases; unmatched junction nucleotides: 6. CDR3 size: 14 residues. The CDR3 loop is CASSWASGRPEQFF. Written as DNA, the CDR3 is TGTGCCAGCAGCTGGGCTAGCGGGAGACCTGAGCAGTTCTTC. Combining the CDR3 with reference TRBV7-2 and TRBJ2-1 gives the whole variable domain GAGVSQSPSNKVTEKGKDVELRCDPISGHTALYWYRQSLGQGLEFLIYFQGNSAPDKSGLPSDRFSAERTGGSVSTLTIQRTQQEDSAVYLCASSWASGRPEQFFGPGTRLTVL.

This clone was observed a handful of times. The V and J genes are TRBV6-5 and TRBJ1-1, with 7 nucleotides matching TRBD1. Germline CDR1 is MNHEY and CDR2 is SVGAGI. V shed 7 bases, J shed 8 bases, and the junction held 10 bases outside the gene matches. This CDR3 spans 13 amino acids. The CDR3 nucleotides read TGTGCCAGCACCAAGTGGGGGGACAGCGAAGCTTTCTTT. Protein: CASTKWGDSEAFF.

A single count supports this clone. The V call is TRBV5-1, the J call TRBJ2-3; perhaps TRBD1 as D (6 bases). Germline V gives CDR1 SGHRS, CDR2 YFSETQ. The CDR3 has 15 amino acids. Trimming shortened V by 4 bases and J by 2 bases, and 14 bases separated the two germline ends. The CDR3 here is CASSANRDYTDTQYF. The CDR3 bases are TGCGCCAGCAGCGCCAACAGGGATTACACAGATACGCAGTATTTT.

The genes are TRBV2 and TRBJ1-5; 8 bases match TRBD1. Germline CDR1 is SNHLY and CDR2 is FYNNEI. V gave up 6 bases and J gave up 7 bases; unmatched junction bases: 8. CDR3 length equals 14 residues. The CDR3 coding sequence is TGTGCCAGCAGGCCAGGGGGCGAGGGGCAGCCCCAGCATTTT. Amino acid sequence: CASRPGGEGQPQHF.

The chain carries TRBV7-9 and TRBJ2-5; TRBD2 agrees at 13 bases. Germline CDR1 is SEHNR and CDR2 is FQNEAQ (reference sequence). The CDR3 extends over 17 amino acids. The J segment lost 5 bases and the V segment lost 5 bases, leaving 11 bases of the junction unmatched. This CDR3 is CASSTPTSGGILETQYF. Here the CDR3 DNA reads TGTGCCAGCAGCACCCCGACTAGCGGGGGGATTTTGGAGACCCAGTACTTC.

The chain joins TRBV29-1 to TRBJ2-5; D unclear. The better agreement between TRBJ2-7 and the DNA end casts doubt on the J call. This CDR3 region has 13 residues. Germline V gene sequence: CDR1 SQVTM, CDR2 ANQGSEA. CDR3 in DNA: TGCAGCGCCTCCAGCAGGAGCTCCTACGAGCAGTACTTC. Its translation: CSASSRSSYEQYF.